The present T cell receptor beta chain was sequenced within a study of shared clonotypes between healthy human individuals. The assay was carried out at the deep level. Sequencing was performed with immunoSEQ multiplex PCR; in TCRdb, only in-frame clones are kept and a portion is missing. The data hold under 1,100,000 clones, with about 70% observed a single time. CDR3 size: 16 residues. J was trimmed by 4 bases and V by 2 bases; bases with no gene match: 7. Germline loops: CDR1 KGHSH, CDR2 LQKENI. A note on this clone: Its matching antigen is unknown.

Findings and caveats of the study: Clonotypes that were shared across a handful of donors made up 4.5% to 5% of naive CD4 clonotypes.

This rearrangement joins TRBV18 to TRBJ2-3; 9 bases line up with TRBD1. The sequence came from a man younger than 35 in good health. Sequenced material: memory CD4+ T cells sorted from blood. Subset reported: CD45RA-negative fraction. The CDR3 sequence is CASSPGGQGRADTQYF. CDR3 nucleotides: TGTGCCAGCTCACCAGGGGGACAGGGCCGGGCAGATACGCAGTATTTT.